This T cell receptor (beta chain) was found in a study of Graves' ophthalmopathy and Graves' hyperthyroidism. Study-level results: Also, most clonotypes expanded in the thyroid above 0.001 frequency appeared in blood. The 13-signature model separated ophthalmopathy from stable hyperthyroidism at 85% to 90% sensitivity and 80% to 84% specificity.

The sample holds many counts of this clonotype. The antigen remains unidentified. Diagnosis relied on clinical symptoms, serum thyroxine, TRAb, thyroid ultrasound and orbital computed tomography. The source of the PBMCs was over 8.5 ml of fresh peripheral blood. Using RNA transcripts, the TCR beta CDR3 regions were amplified. HTBI primers were employed in first-round RT-PCR, then a second-round multiplex PCR followed. TCRdb fed the multiplex PCR reads into MiXCR, producing one record per CDR3 protein. The top ten hold roughly 9% of the sample, which has 150,000 to 200,000 distinct CDR3 sequences, roughly 36% seen once. This CDR3 has 11 residues. V dropped 2 bases and J dropped 6 bases, with 1 base sitting between them. Germline CDR1 reads PRHDT; CDR2 reads FYEKMQ (reference sequence).

The genes are TRBV13 and TRBJ2-2; D not resolved. The receptor comes from a man aged 30 to 39 with Graves' ophthalmopathy. Material for sequencing was peripheral blood. CDR3 nucleotides: TGTGCCAGCAGCTTACCCGGGGAGCTGTTTTTT. Translation gives CASSLPGELFF.